The clone carrying this T cell receptor beta chain has only one observation. Profiled with immunoSEQ multiplex PCR; TCRdb holds only in-frame clones, not every one. The data hold approximately 45,000 clones, with approximately 92% observed a single time. The CDR3 length is 15 residues. CDR1 is SNHLY and CDR2 is FYNNEI in the germline V gene. V shed 1 base and J 5 bases; nucleotides not matched to a gene: 7. The data were taken from a study of T cell changes during pregnancy in multiple sclerosis. V usage is TRBV2 and J usage is TRBJ2-5, with 7 bases identical to TRBD1. The sequence was collected from a female donor with multiple sclerosis, enrolled in a pregnancy study. This sample comprised CD4+ T cells from peripheral blood mononuclear cells, obtained in the first trimester of pregnancy. CDR3 nucleotide sequence: TGTGCCAGCAGTGAAGAAAGGGGGCTTGGGGAGACCCAGTACTTC. It encodes CASSEERGLGETQYF.